A single T cell receptor (beta chain) is shown here with its context. The data derive from a study of blood T cell repertoires in COVID-19. Study overall: Donors in the United States, Italy and Spain gave samples during acute or convalescent COVID-19. The analysed material was cDNA or gDNA that came from T cells, B-cell-depleted T cells, or PBMCs.

This CDR3 region has 16 residues. Germline CDR1 and CDR2: SGHRS and YFSETQ. Trimming at V came to 4 bases and at J to 1 base, leaving 9 bases not matched to a gene. Source study methods: Reference gene primer amplification yielded estimated nucleated cell counts. Sequenced by immunoSEQ multiplex PCR; TCRdb stores in-frame clones only, minus some. The V and J calls and clone size were taken over from that table, and D and trimming were inferred from the DNA. The sample contains over 90,000 clones, more than 70% of which appear only once. The receptor comes from a woman aged 60-70 years with acute or convalescent COVID-19. V and J are TRBV5-1 and TRBJ1-1; 8 bases match TRBD1. Sequenced sample: peripheral blood. CDR3 coding DNA: TGCGCCAGCAGCCAGGGGACAGGCCGCACGAACACTGAAGCTTTCTTT. It yields the protein CASSQGTGRTNTEAFF.